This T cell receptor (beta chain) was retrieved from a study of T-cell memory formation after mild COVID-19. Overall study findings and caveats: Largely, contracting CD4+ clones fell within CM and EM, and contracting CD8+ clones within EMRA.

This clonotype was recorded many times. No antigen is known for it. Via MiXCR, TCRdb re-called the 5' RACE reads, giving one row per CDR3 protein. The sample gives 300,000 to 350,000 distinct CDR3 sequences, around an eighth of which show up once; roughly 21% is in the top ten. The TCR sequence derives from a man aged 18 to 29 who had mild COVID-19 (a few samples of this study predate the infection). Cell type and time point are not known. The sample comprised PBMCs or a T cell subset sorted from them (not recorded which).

The CDR3: CSAYPPDRGTYEQYF. CDR3 coding DNA: TGCAGTGCTTACCCTCCGGACAGGGGTACCTACGAGCAGTACTTC. J is TRBJ2-7 and V is TRBV20-1; 9 nucleotides agree with TRBD1. This CDR3 is built from 15 residues. Germline V lookup: CDR1 DFQATT, CDR2 SNEGSKA (reference sequence). With 5 bases clipped from V and 2 bases from J, the junction kept 10 bases outside the gene matches.